The 23 T cell receptor beta chains below come from one sample, sequenced in a study of T-cell reconstitution after alpha-beta-depleted transplantation in children. Preparation of the TCRbeta library was carried out with unique molecular identifiers. TCRdb re-called the PCR reads with MiXCR, one entry per CDR3 protein. The profile shows 330,000 or so distinct CDR3 sequences, about a tenth of them singletons. Material: PBMCs from the stem cell graft donor, obtained from the stem cell graft. These receptors originate from a human donor who donated a stem cell graft to a child with acute lymphoblastic leukemia.

In its sample, this clonotype was seen a few times. The V gene is TRBV20-1, the J gene TRBJ2-5; 9 nucleotides match TRBD1. CDR1 and CDR2 from the germline V gene are DFQATT and SNEGSKA (reference sequence). The V segment lost 3 bases and the J segment 5 bases; nucleotides outside the gene matches: 13. This CDR3 spans 16 amino acids. CDR3 coding DNA: TGCAGTGCTAGCCTACTCGGGACAGGGATTGAGGAGACCCAGTACTTC. Translation gives CSASLLGTGIEETQYF.

The chain joins TRBV2 to TRBJ2-1, with D possibly being TRBD2 (5 bases). V was clipped by 10 bases and J by 5 bases, with 9 bases between them. CDR1 and CDR2 (germline): SNHLY, FYNNEI. The CDR3 has 11 amino acids. DNA of the CDR3: TGTGCCACGGACTGGGACAATGAGCAGTTCTTC. It codes for CATDWDNEQFF. The whole variable domain, remainder taken from reference TRBV2 and TRBJ2-1, is EPEVTQTPSHQVTQMGQEVILRCVPISNHLYFYWYRQILGQKVEFLVSFYNNEISEKSEIFDDQFSVERPDGSNFTLKIRSTKLEDSAMYFCATDWDNEQFFGPGTRLTVL.

This clonotype was detected a few times. V and J are TRBV20-1 and TRBJ1-5; D gene unclear. Trimming took off 2 bases at V and 4 bases at J, with 6 bases between the two ends. Germline values: CDR1 DFQATT, CDR2 SNEGSKA (reference sequence). The length of the CDR3 is 12 residues. The chain's CDR3 is CSARNGNQPQHF. CDR3 bases: TGCAGTGCTAGAAACGGGAATCAGCCCCAGCATTTT.

Points on this clonotype: No conserved phenylalanine or tryptophan is present at the end of the CDR3, so a read error is the likely explanation. V usage is TRBV12-3 or TRBV12-4 and J usage is TRBJ2-3, with D perhaps TRBD1 (6 bases). The CDR3 runs to 16 residues. Deletions cut 6 bases from V and 2 bases from J, with 18 bases between. The CDR3 nucleotides read TGTGCCAGCAGCTCTTCCGGGGCAGGGGCCACAGATACGCAGTATTTG. It translates to CASSSSGAGATDTQYL.

V usage is TRBV2 and J usage is TRBJ2-7; the D is unclear. CDR1 and CDR2 (germline): SNHLY, FYNNEI. CDR3 length: 16 amino acids. Trimming removed 5 bases from V and 1 base from J, with 18 bases in between. The chain's CDR3 is CASSNHVGMESYEQYF. The CDR3 DNA reads as TGTGCCAGCAGTAACCACGTGGGGATGGAATCCTACGAGCAGTACTTC.

This clonotype was recorded a few times. This rearrangement joins TRBV28 to TRBJ2-1, with TRBD2 matching over 9 bases. V lost 6 bases and J lost 8; bases outside the gene matches: 11. The germline V gene encodes CDR1 MDHEN and CDR2 SYDVKM. This CDR3 has 15 amino acids. Written as DNA, the CDR3 is TGTGCCAGCAGCCTTAGCGGGAGAGGAGATTATGAGCAGTTCTTC. Amino acid sequence: CASSLSGRGDYEQFF.

V and J are TRBV15 and TRBJ2-3, with 9 bases aligning to TRBD2. The CDR3 is made up of 16 amino acids. Germline trimming cut 2 bases from V and 5 bases from J; bases unmatched to any gene: 8. Germline CDR1 is LNHNV and CDR2 is YYDKDF (reference sequence). CDR3 in DNA: TGTGCCACCAGCAGACTTCTGCGGGAGGGCGGAGATACGCAGTATTTT. Its translation is CATSRLLREGGDTQYF.

The chain combines TRBV7-9 with TRBJ2-7; the D gene could be TRBD1 or TRBD2 (6 bases each). The V gene lost 1 base and the J gene lost 5 bases, with 12 bases spanning the gap. The CDR3 extends over 14 amino acids. From germline, CDR1 is SEHNR and CDR2 FQNEAQ (reference sequence). Here the CDR3 DNA reads TGTGCCAGCAGCTTAGAGGGGGGCCGCCACGAGCAGTACTTC. Protein: CASSLEGGRHEQYF.

This chain joins TRBV12-3 or TRBV12-4 and TRBJ2-7, with D maybe TRBD1 (5 bases). With 5 bases removed from V and 2 bases from J, the gap between germline ends came to 16 bases. The CDR3 loop spans 15 amino acids. In nucleotides, the CDR3 is TGTGCCAGCAGTGGCCCAGGGATGACACCCTACGAGCAGTACTTC. The encoded protein is CASSGPGMTPYEQYF.

This clonotype came up a few times. The gene calls are TRBV9 and TRBJ1-5; D gene uncertain. V shed 2 bases and J shed 2 bases, with 8 bases lying between them. Germline V gives CDR1 SGDLS, CDR2 YYNGEE. The CDR3 is 14 amino acids. For the CDR3, the DNA is TGTGCCAGCAGCGTTAGTACGGGCAATCAGCCCCAGCATTTT. Translation: CASSVSTGNQPQHF.

This clonotype was observed a few times. The chain recombines TRBV20-1 with TRBJ2-7; TRBD2 matches 9 bases. CDR3 length: 16 residues. Germline assignment: CDR1 DFQATT and CDR2 SNEGSKA (reference sequence). Trimming took 3 bases from V and 7 from J; bases not matched to a gene: 16. The CDR3 coding sequence is TGCAGTGCTAGGGGGCTAAGCGGGAGGACCCTGTATGAGCAGTACTTC. Encoded protein: CSARGLSGRTLYEQYF.

This clonotype was found a few times. V is TRBV5-1 and J is TRBJ2-3, with 10 bases matching TRBD2. The CDR3 totals 16 residues. Germline values: CDR1 SGHRS, CDR2 YFSETQ. V was clipped by 2 bases and J by 2 bases; unmatched bases: 5. CDR3 residues: CASSLRTSGYTDTQYF. The CDR3 DNA reads as TGCGCCAGCAGCTTACGGACTAGCGGATACACAGATACGCAGTATTTT.

V usage is TRBV7-9 and J usage is TRBJ1-1; D is perhaps TRBD1 (6 bases). CDR1 is SEHNR and CDR2 is FQNEAQ in the germline V gene (reference sequence). The V gene lost 5 bases and the J gene lost 5 bases, with 18 bases spanning the gap. The CDR3 has 15 residues. The CDR3 spells CASSHGGRGTTEAFF. The CDR3 DNA sequence: TGTGCCAGCAGCCACGGGGGGAGGGGGACGACTGAAGCTTTCTTT.

This clonotype occurred a few times. This chain uses TRBV28 with TRBJ2-7; no clear D. Trimming removed 3 bases at V and 0 bases at J, with 12 bases between. CDR3 length equals 15 residues. The germline V gene has CDR1 MDHEN and CDR2 SYDVKM. The CDR3 spells CASSFADSYSYEQYF. For the CDR3, the DNA is TGTGCCAGCAGTTTTGCAGATTCCTACTCCTACGAGCAGTACTTC.

This clonotype showed up just a few times. V usage is TRBV6-1 and J usage is TRBJ1-5, with 8 bases identical to TRBD1. This CDR3 region has 16 residues. With 3 bases clipped from V and 1 base from J, the junction kept 5 bases outside the gene matches. CDR1 MNHNS and CDR2 SASEGT come from the germline V gene. CDR3 DNA: TGTGCCAGCAGTGATGGACAGGGTGGGAGCAATCAGCCCCAGCATTTT. This gives the protein CASSDGQGGSNQPQHF.

The chain is built from TRBV19 and TRBJ1-4; tentative D call: TRBD1 (6 bases). V lost 6 bases and J 1 base, leaving 15 bases between the germline ends. CDR3 length: 16 residues. In germline, CDR1 is LNHDA, CDR2 SQIVND (reference sequence). The CDR3 protein is CASRPAGGLTNEKLFF. CDR3 nucleotide sequence: TGTGCCAGTAGGCCGGCGGGGGGCCTAACTAATGAAAAACTGTTTTTT. Full variable domain (outside the CDR3, taken from reference TRBV19 and TRBJ1-4): DGGITQSPKYLFRKEGQNVTLSCEQNLNHDAMYWYRQDPGQGLRLIYYSQIVNDFQKGDIAEGYSVSREKKESFPLTVTSAQKNPTAFYLCASRPAGGLTNEKLFFGSGTQLSVL.

This clonotype was observed many times. V and J are TRBV9 and TRBJ1-1; tentative D call: TRBD1 (5 bases). Germline CDR1 and CDR2: SGDLS and YYNGEE. Trimming took off 3 bases at V and 3 bases at J, with 18 bases between the two ends. The CDR3 is 16 amino acids. DNA of the CDR3: TGTGCCAGCAGCGCGGCCTGGGAGGGGCTGGACACTGAAGCTTTCTTT. Its translation is CASSAAWEGLDTEAFF.

This clonotype was counted only a few times. The rearrangement joins TRBV7-8 to TRBJ2-1; no definite D call. This CDR3 has 16 amino acids. CDR1 SGHVS and CDR2 FQNEAQ come from the germline V gene. V was shortened by 5 bases and J by 7 bases, with 21 bases between the two germline ends. The CDR3 region is CASSVEFRLLINEQFF. CDR3 DNA: TGTGCCAGCAGCGTAGAGTTCCGTTTACTGATTAATGAGCAGTTCTTC.

In this sample, this clonotype turned up a few times. The rearrangement joins TRBV7-2 to TRBJ1-2, with TRBD1 matching over 9 bases. V lost 8 bases, J lost 5 bases, and 9 bases stayed unmatched. CDR1 SGHTA and CDR2 FQGNSA come from the germline V gene. The CDR3 runs 14 residues. The CDR3 sequence is CASWDGTGLYGYTF. The CDR3, as DNA: TGTGCCAGCTGGGACGGGACAGGGCTTTATGGCTACACCTTC.

This chain joins TRBV29-1 and TRBJ2-1, with 11 bases identical to TRBD2. There are 15 residues in the CDR3. With V trimmed by 6 bases and J by 2 bases, 6 bases remained unmatched. Looked up from germline, CDR1 is SQVTM and CDR2 is ANQGSEA. The CDR3 bases are TGCAGCGTGCCCAAACTAGCGGGAGCCTACAATGAGCAGTTCTTC. Its protein is CSVPKLAGAYNEQFF.

This chain links TRBV20-1 with TRBJ2-5, with D unresolved. Germline CDR1 DFQATT, CDR2 SNEGSKA (reference sequence). The CDR3 runs 14 residues. V was clipped by 5 bases and J by 5 bases, with 18 bases between them. DNA of the CDR3: TGCAGTGCTCGCTTTGGCGTCGGCCGGGAGACCCAGTACTTC. Protein sequence: CSARFGVGRETQYF.

There are a few counts of this clonotype. The chain recombines TRBV5-1 with TRBJ2-2, with 9 nucleotides matching TRBD2. The CDR3 length is 15 residues. V lost 7 bases, J lost 6 bases, and 10 bases stayed unmatched. Per germline, CDR1 SGHRS and CDR2 YFSETQ. The CDR3, as DNA: TGCGCCAGCGGCTCGGGACTAGCCAACGCCGGGGAGCTGTTTTTT. This encodes CASGSGLANAGELFF.

This clonotype showed up just a few times. This rearrangement joins TRBV18 to TRBJ2-7; 7 bases fit TRBD1. CDR3 length: 15 residues. Germline CDR1 and CDR2: KGHSH and LQKENI. V dropped 4 bases and J dropped 5; count of bases not matched to a gene: 11. The CDR3 DNA reads TGTGCCAGCTCACAATCCCGACAGGGCGGCAACGAGCAGTACTTC. It yields the protein CASSQSRQGGNEQYF.